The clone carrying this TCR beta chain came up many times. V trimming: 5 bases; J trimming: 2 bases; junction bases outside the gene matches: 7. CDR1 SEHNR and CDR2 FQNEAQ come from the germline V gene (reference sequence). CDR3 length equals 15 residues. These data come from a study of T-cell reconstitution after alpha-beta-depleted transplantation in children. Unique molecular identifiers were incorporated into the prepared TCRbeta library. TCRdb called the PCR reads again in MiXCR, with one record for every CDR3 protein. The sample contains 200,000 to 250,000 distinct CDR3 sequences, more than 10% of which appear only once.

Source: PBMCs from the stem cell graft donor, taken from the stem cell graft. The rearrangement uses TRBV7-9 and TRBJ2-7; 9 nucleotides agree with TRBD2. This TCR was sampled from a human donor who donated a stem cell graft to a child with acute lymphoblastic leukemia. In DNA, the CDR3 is TGTGCCAGCAGCACAACCAGCGGGAGGCCCTACGAGCAGTACTTC. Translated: CASSTTSGRPYEQYF.